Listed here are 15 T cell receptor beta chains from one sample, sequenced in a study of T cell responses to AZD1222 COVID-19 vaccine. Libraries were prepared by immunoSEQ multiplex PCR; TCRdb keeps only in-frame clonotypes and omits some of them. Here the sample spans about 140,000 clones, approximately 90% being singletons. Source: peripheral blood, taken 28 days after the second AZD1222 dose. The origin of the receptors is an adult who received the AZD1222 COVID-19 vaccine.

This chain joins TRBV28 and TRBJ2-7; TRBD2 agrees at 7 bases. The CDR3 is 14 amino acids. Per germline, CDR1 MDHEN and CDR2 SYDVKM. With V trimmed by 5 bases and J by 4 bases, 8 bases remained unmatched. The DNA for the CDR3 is TGTGCCAGCAGTGTGTGGGGAGGGTCATACGAGCAGTACTTC. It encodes CASSVWGGSYEQYF.

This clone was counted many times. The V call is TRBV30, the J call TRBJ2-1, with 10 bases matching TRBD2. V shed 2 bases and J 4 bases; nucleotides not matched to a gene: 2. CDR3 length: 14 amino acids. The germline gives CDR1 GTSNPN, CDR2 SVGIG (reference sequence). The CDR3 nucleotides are TGTGCCTGGAGTCGGACTAGCGGATACAATGAGCAGTTCTTC. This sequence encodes CAWSRTSGYNEQFF.

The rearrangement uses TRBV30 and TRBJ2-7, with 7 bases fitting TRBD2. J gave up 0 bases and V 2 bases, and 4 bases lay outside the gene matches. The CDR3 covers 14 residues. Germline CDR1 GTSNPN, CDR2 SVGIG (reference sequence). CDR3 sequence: CAWSQGGSSYEQYF. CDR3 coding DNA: TGTGCCTGGAGTCAGGGAGGGAGCTCCTACGAGCAGTACTTC.

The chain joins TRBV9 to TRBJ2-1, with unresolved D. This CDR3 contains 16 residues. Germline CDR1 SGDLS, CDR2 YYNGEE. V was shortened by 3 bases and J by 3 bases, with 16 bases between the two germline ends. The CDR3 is CASSELGRANYNEQFF. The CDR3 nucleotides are TGTGCCAGCAGCGAGCTGGGCAGAGCAAACTACAATGAGCAGTTCTTC.

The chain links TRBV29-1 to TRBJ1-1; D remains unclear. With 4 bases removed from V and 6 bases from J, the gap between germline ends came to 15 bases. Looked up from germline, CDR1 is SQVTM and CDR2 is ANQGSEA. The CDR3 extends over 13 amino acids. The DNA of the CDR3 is TGCAGCGTTGGACCTCAGGCTGGCCCTGAAGCTTTCTTT. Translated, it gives CSVGPQAGPEAFF.

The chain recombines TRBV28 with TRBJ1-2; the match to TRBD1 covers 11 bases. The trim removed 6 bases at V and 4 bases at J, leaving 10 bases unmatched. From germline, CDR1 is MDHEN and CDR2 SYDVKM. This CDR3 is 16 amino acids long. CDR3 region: CASSPHGTGGSYGYTF. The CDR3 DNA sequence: TGTGCCAGCAGCCCCCACGGGACAGGGGGATCCTATGGCTACACCTTC.

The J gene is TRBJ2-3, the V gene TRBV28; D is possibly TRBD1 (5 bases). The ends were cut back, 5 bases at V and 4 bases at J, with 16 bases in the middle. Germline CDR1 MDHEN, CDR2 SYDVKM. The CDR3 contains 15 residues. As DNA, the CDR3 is TGTGCCAGCAGTCCGCAGGGAATTCGGCCAGATACGCAGTATTTT. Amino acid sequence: CASSPQGIRPDTQYF. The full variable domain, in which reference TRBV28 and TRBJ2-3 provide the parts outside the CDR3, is DVKVTQSSRYLVKRTGEKVFLECVQDMDHENMFWYRQDPGLGLRLIYFSYDVKMKEKGDIPEGYSVSREKKERFSLILESASTNQTSMYLCASSPQGIRPDTQYFGPGTRLTVL.

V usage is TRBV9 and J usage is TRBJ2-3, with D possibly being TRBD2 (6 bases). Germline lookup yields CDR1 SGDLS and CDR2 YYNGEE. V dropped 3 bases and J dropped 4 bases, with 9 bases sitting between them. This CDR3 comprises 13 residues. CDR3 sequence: CASSEGLPDTQYF. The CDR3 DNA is TGTGCCAGCAGCGAGGGACTTCCAGATACGCAGTATTTT.

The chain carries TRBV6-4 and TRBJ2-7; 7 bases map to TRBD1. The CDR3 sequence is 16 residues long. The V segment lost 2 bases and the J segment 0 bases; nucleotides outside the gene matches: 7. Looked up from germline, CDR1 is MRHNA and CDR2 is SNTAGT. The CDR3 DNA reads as TGTGCCAGCAGTGACCTGTGGCAGGGGGTCTCCTACGAGCAGTACTTC. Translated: CASSDLWQGVSYEQYF.

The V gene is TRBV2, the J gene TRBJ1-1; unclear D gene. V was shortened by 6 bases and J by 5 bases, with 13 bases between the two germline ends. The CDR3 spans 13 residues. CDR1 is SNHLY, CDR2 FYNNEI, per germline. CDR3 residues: CASRGGRGTEAFF. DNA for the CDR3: TGTGCCAGCAGGGGAGGTCGGGGAACTGAAGCTTTCTTT.

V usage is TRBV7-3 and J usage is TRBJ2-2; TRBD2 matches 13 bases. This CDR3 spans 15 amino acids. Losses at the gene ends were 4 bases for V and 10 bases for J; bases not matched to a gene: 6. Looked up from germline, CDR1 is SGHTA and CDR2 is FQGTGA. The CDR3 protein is CASSSTSGGAEELFF. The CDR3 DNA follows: TGTGCCAGCAGCTCCACTAGCGGGGGGGCCGAGGAGCTGTTTTTT.

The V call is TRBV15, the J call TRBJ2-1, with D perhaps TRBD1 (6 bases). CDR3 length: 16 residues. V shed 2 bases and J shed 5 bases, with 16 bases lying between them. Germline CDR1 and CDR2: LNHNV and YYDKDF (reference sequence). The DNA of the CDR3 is TGTGCCACCAGCAGAACAAACCAGGGGTGGGACAATGAGCAGTTCTTC. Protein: CATSRTNQGWDNEQFF.

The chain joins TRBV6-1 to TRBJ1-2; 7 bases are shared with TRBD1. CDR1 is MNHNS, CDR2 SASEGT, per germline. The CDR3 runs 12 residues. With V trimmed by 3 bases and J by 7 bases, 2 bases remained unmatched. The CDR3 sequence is CASSDYRGGYTF. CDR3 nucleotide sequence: TGTGCCAGCAGTGATTACAGGGGTGGCTACACCTTC.

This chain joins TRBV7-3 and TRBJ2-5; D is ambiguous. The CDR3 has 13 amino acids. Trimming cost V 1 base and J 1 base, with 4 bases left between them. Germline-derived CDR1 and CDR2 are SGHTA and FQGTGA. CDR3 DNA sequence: TGTGCCAGCAGCTTAAATACCCAAGAGACCCAGTACTTC. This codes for CASSLNTQETQYF.

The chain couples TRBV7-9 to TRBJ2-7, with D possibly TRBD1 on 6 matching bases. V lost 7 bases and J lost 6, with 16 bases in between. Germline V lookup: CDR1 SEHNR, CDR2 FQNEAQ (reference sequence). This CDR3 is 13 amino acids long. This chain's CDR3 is CASNTGSTREQYF. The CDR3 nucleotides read TGTGCCAGCAACACAGGGTCGACTCGCGAGCAGTACTTC.